These 24 T cell receptor beta chains originate from one sample sequenced in a study of blood T cell repertoires in COVID-19. Only in-frame clones appear in the TCRdb table, and some are missing; sequencing was by immunoSEQ multiplex PCR. The data show approximately 92,000 clones, around 88% seen once. The material sequenced was peripheral blood. These receptors were obtained from a woman aged 55-70 years with COVID-19, enrolled during active disease.

V is TRBV7-3 and J is TRBJ2-3, with a weak D call TRBD2 (5 bases). This CDR3 contains 17 residues. Trimming removed 5 bases from V and 1 base from J, with 19 bases in between. Germline CDR1 SGHTA, CDR2 FQGTGA. The CDR3 loop is CASSATPSFSGTDTQYF. In nucleotides, the CDR3 is TGTGCCAGCAGCGCCACTCCTAGCTTTTCGGGCACAGATACGCAGTATTTT.

The chain recombines TRBV6-6 with TRBJ2-3; 8 bases fit TRBD2. The germline CDR1 and CDR2 sequences are MNHNY and SVGAGI (reference sequence). Unmatched junction bases numbered 8, after V lost 7 bases and J lost 5 bases. This CDR3 contains 14 residues. The chain's CDR3 is CASMVAGGEDTQYF. The CDR3 DNA sequence: TGTGCCAGCATGGTTGCGGGGGGTGAAGATACGCAGTATTTT.

The chain employs TRBV19 and TRBJ1-5, with TRBD1 identical over 9 bases. Germline CDR1 reads LNHDA; CDR2 reads SQIVND (reference sequence). CDR3 length equals 18 residues. After removal of 6 bases from V and 0 bases from J, the junction contained 12 bases not matched to a gene. CDR3 residues: CASSSPTGTGISNQPQHF. The CDR3, as DNA: TGTGCCAGTAGCAGCCCCACCGGGACAGGGATTAGCAATCAGCCCCAGCATTTT. The whole variable domain, filled in from reference TRBV19 and TRBJ1-5, reads DGGITQSPKYLFRKEGQNVTLSCEQNLNHDAMYWYRQDPGQGLRLIYYSQIVNDFQKGDIAEGYSVSREKKESFPLTVTSAQKNPTAFYLCASSSPTGTGISNQPQHFGDGTRLSIL.

V and J are TRBV27 and TRBJ1-5; D may be TRBD1 (6 bases). This CDR3 comprises 14 residues. Trimming cost V 5 bases and J 3 bases, with 11 bases left between them. Germline V lookup: CDR1 MNHEY, CDR2 SMNVEV (reference sequence). CDR3: CASSLRQANQPQHF. In nucleotides, the CDR3 is TGTGCCAGCAGTCTACGACAGGCCAATCAGCCCCAGCATTTT.

A single count supports this clone. V is TRBV6-5 and J is TRBJ1-5; TRBD1 agrees at 9 bases. The CDR3 consists of 14 residues. Losses at the gene ends were 10 bases for V and 2 bases for J; bases not matched to a gene: 6. The germline V gene encodes CDR1 MNHEY and CDR2 SVGAGI. Here the CDR3 reads CAISWDRGNQPQHF. In DNA form, the CDR3 reads TGTGCCATCAGCTGGGACAGGGGCAATCAGCCCCAGCATTTT.

This chain uses TRBV6-2 or TRBV6-3 with TRBJ2-5; D ambiguous. The V gene lost 2 bases and the J gene lost 1 base, with 8 bases spanning the gap. The CDR3 spans 14 residues. Germline values: CDR1 MNHEY, CDR2 SVGEGT. In DNA form, the CDR3 reads TGTGCCAGCAGTTACGTGACACCCCAAGAGACCCAGTACTTC. It codes for CASSYVTPQETQYF.

The J gene is TRBJ2-3, the V gene TRBV5-1; 9 bases are shared with TRBD1. This CDR3 spans 15 amino acids. Germline CDR1 is SGHRS and CDR2 is YFSETQ. J was trimmed by 1 base and V by 2 bases; bases with no gene match: 2. CDR3 DNA: TGCGCCAGCAGCTTCCGGGACAGGGGCACAGATACGCAGTATTTT. Protein product: CASSFRDRGTDTQYF. Looking up the rest from reference TRBV5-1 and TRBJ2-3 gives the full variable domain: KAGVTQTPRYLIKTRGQQVTLSCSPISGHRSVSWYQQTPGQGLQFLFEYFSETQRNKGNFPGRFSGRQFSNSRSEMNVSTLELGDSALYLCASSFRDRGTDTQYFGPGTRLTVL.

The chain carries TRBV7-2 and TRBJ1-4, with TRBD1 matching over 8 bases. In germline, CDR1 is SGHTA, CDR2 FQGNSA. This CDR3 contains 13 residues. The V segment lost 5 bases and the J segment 8 bases; nucleotides outside the gene matches: 4. The CDR3 DNA reads TGTGCCAGCAGCCCGGGACAGGAGGAAAAACTGTTTTTT. Translating gives CASSPGQEEKLFF. The complete variable domain, with remaining parts taken from reference TRBV7-2 and TRBJ1-4, reads GAGVSQSPSNKVTEKGKDVELRCDPISGHTALYWYRQSLGQGLEFLIYFQGNSAPDKSGLPSDRFSAERTGGSVSTLTIQRTQQEDSAVYLCASSPGQEEKLFFGSGTQLSVL.

In DNA form, the CDR3 reads TGTGCCACCAGCCAATCCGGGACAGAGAATGAAAAACTGTTTTTT. Translated: CATSQSGTENEKLFF. The chain carries TRBV24-1 and TRBJ1-4, with 7 bases that match TRBD1. The J segment lost 5 bases and the V segment lost 7 bases, leaving 9 bases of the junction unmatched. The germline CDR1 and CDR2 sequences are KGHDR and SFDVKD. The CDR3 loop spans 15 amino acids.

The rearrangement joins TRBV12-3 or TRBV12-4 to TRBJ2-7, with 7 bases matching TRBD1. CDR3 length: 13 amino acids. J gave up 2 bases and V 7 bases, and 5 bases lay outside the gene matches. The CDR3 here is CASTTGETYEQYF. The CDR3 DNA follows: TGTGCCAGCACTACAGGGGAAACCTACGAGCAGTACTTC.

The rearrangement links TRBV3-1 (or the pseudogene TRBV3-2) to TRBJ1-2, with 8 bases fitting TRBD1. Trimming took 0 bases from V and 8 from J; bases not matched to a gene: 5. The length of the CDR3 is 14 residues. CDR1 and CDR2 from the germline V gene are LGHDT and YNNKEL (reference sequence). CDR3 amino acids: CASSQDRGRRGYTF. The CDR3 DNA reads as TGTGCCAGCAGCCAAGACAGGGGGCGAAGGGGCTACACCTTC.

V is TRBV15 and J is TRBJ2-3; 10 positions match TRBD2. Germline-derived CDR1 and CDR2 are LNHNV and YYDKDF (reference sequence). V shed 9 bases and J 3 bases; nucleotides not matched to a gene: 6. CDR3 size: 14 residues. CDR3 coding DNA: TGTGCCACGCGTCGAGCGGGGGGGACAGATACGCAGTATTTT. It encodes CATRRAGGTDTQYF.

This clone has a handful of counts. This chain uses TRBV2 with TRBJ2-7, with TRBD2 matching over 9 bases. This CDR3 is built from 15 residues. Germline V gene sequence: CDR1 SNHLY, CDR2 FYNNEI. Trimming took 7 bases from V and 2 from J; bases not matched to a gene: 9. Here the CDR3 reads CASTRLAGVTYEQYF. CDR3 sequence (DNA): TGTGCCAGCACCCGGTTAGCGGGGGTCACCTACGAGCAGTACTTC.

This clone is a singleton in its sample. J is TRBJ1-2 and V is TRBV28; perhaps TRBD1 as D (6 bases). The CDR3 is made up of 12 amino acids. V lost 5 bases, J lost 4 bases, and 8 bases lay in between. Germline V gene data show CDR1 as MDHEN and CDR2 as SYDVKM. The CDR3, as DNA: TGTGCCAGCAGTGGGGGCCTCTATGGCTACACCTTC. This translates into CASSGGLYGYTF.

The rearrangement uses TRBV29-1 and TRBJ1-2; no clear D. CDR3 size: 12 residues. Germline V gene lookup returns CDR1 SQVTM and CDR2 ANQGSEA. Trimming cost V 3 bases and J 7 bases, with 12 bases left between them. CDR3 in amino acids: CSVDVTATGYTF. As DNA, the CDR3 is TGCAGCGTTGATGTTACAGCCACTGGCTACACCTTC.

The chain recombines TRBV27 with TRBJ1-2; 8 bases match TRBD1. With 4 bases clipped from V and 2 bases from J, the junction kept 0 bases outside the gene matches. The CDR3 has 13 residues. Germline values: CDR1 MNHEY, CDR2 SMNVEV (reference sequence). CDR3 protein: CASSWTGNYGYTF. In DNA form, the CDR3 reads TGTGCCAGCAGTTGGACAGGGAACTATGGCTACACCTTC.

The genes are TRBV10-3 and TRBJ2-6; perhaps TRBD1 as D (5 bases). Germline assignment: CDR1 ENHRY and CDR2 SYGVKD. The CDR3 totals 16 residues. Trimming removed 10 bases at V and 0 bases at J, with 16 bases between. This CDR3 reads CATKGFQGSGANVLTF. As DNA, the CDR3 is TGTGCCACCAAGGGGTTTCAGGGCTCTGGGGCCAACGTCCTGACTTTC.

The V gene is TRBV5-6, the J gene TRBJ2-1; possibly TRBD1 for D (6 bases). The CDR3 extends over 15 amino acids. The V and J ends lost 0 bases and 9 bases respectively, with 16 bases between them. Germline V gene lookup returns CDR1 SGHDT and CDR2 YYEEEE. The CDR3 coding sequence is TGTGCCAGCAGCTTGGGGGATTATGGGACAAGTGAGCAGTTCTTC. It encodes CASSLGDYGTSEQFF.

The chain uses TRBV2 and TRBJ2-5, with TRBD2 matching over 13 bases. Looked up from germline, CDR1 is SNHLY and CDR2 is FYNNEI. CDR3 length: 15 residues. The J segment lost 1 base and the V segment lost 7 bases, leaving 3 bases of the junction unmatched. The CDR3 reads CASTRTSGGQETQYF. CDR3 DNA sequence: TGTGCCAGCACCAGGACTAGCGGGGGCCAAGAGACCCAGTACTTC.

The genes are TRBV11-2 and TRBJ1-3; no reliable D call. Germline CDR1 is SGHAT and CDR2 is FQNNGV. CDR3 length: 18 amino acids. Deletions cut 4 bases from V and 8 bases from J, with 27 bases between. Written as DNA, the CDR3 is TGTGCCAGCAGCTCAGTACCGGGAGGTGGCCCCGGTTGGGACACCATATATTTT. Protein: CASSSVPGGGPGWDTIYF.

The chain carries TRBV5-4 and TRBJ1-3; D perhaps matches TRBD1 (6 bases). V was cut by 0 bases and J by 4 bases, with 8 bases left in between. The CDR3 is 14 amino acids. CDR1 and CDR2 from the germline V gene are SGHNT and YYREEE (reference sequence). The CDR3 region has the DNA TGTGCCAGCAGCTTGGGGCAGGGGGGAAACACCATATATTTT. Translating gives CASSLGQGGNTIYF.

The J gene is TRBJ2-7, the V gene TRBV6-5; D may be TRBD1 (6 bases). The CDR3 has 13 amino acids. Trimming left V 5 bases short and J 2 bases short, with 10 bases between. The germline CDR1 and CDR2 sequences are MNHEY and SVGAGI. The CDR3 DNA follows: TGTGCCAGCAGTCGGACAGTCGCCTACGAGCAGTACTTC. Its translation is CASSRTVAYEQYF.

The chain joins TRBV28 to TRBJ2-2, with 8 bases matching TRBD1. The V gene's germline CDR1 is MDHEN and CDR2 SYDVKM. V lost 8 bases and J lost 1; bases outside the gene matches: 12. The CDR3 has 17 amino acids. The CDR3 sequence is CASWSGFGTGNTGELFF. CDR3 DNA sequence: TGTGCCAGCTGGTCGGGTTTCGGGACAGGGAACACCGGGGAGCTGTTTTTT.

This chain's CDR3 is CASSPLRGGGYNEQFF. The DNA of the CDR3 is TGTGCCAGCAGCCCCTTGAGGGGCGGGGGCTACAATGAGCAGTTCTTC. The J gene is TRBJ2-1, the V gene TRBV5-6; 7 nucleotides agree with TRBD2. CDR3 size: 16 residues. J was trimmed by 3 bases and V by 4 bases; bases with no gene match: 10. The germline gives CDR1 SGHDT, CDR2 YYEEEE.